This T cell receptor beta chain was recorded in a study of blood T cell repertoires in COVID-19. Study summary: Samples taken during acute and convalescent COVID-19 were collected in the United States, Italy and Spain. The cDNA or gDNA used as material had been derived from T cells, B-cell-depleted T cells, or PBMCs.

How the authors handled the data: Quantification of nucleated cells was approximated via reference gene primer amplification. Profiled with immunoSEQ multiplex PCR; TCRdb holds only in-frame clones, not every one. V, J and clone size reflect that table, while D and trimming were determined from the DNA. In the table there are 200,000 to 300,000 clones, approximately 84% of which are singletons. This TCR derives from a man aged 50 to 60 with acute or convalescent COVID-19. The sample taken for sequencing was peripheral blood.

The CDR3 loop reads CASSSRQSGRAGTGELFF. CDR3 DNA sequence: TGTGCCAGCAGCTCCAGACAAAGCGGGAGGGCGGGCACCGGGGAGCTGTTTTTT. The chain joins TRBV5-8 to TRBJ2-2; 10 bases agree with TRBD2. The length of the CDR3 is 18 residues. CDR1 and CDR2 from the germline V gene are SGHTS and YDEGEE. With V trimmed by 3 bases and J by 4 bases, 12 bases remained unmatched.